This entry features one TCR beta chain sequence. This sample was included in a study of shared clonotypes between healthy human individuals. The junction had 3 bases not matched to a gene; V was cut back by 3 bases and J by 0 bases. The CDR3 covers 16 residues. CDR1 and CDR2 from the germline V gene are KGHSH and LQKENI. Profiling relied on immunoSEQ multiplex PCR, and the TCRdb table lists in-frame clones only, not all of them. The repertoire has 900,000 to 1,200,000 clones, 70% to 80% of them found once; the top ten carry roughly 0.65%. The sequenced material came from memory CD4+ T cells from PBMCs. Subset of the sample: CD45RA-negative fraction. The V call is TRBV18, the J call TRBJ2-1; TRBD2 agrees at 9 bases. The TCR was taken from a man aged 18 to 30 in good health. Some clones in this sample may be carry-over from other donors' samples. The CDR3 DNA reads as TGTGCCAGCTCACCCAATAGCGGGAGCTCCTACAATGAGCAGTTCTTC. Amino acids: CASSPNSGSSYNEQFF.